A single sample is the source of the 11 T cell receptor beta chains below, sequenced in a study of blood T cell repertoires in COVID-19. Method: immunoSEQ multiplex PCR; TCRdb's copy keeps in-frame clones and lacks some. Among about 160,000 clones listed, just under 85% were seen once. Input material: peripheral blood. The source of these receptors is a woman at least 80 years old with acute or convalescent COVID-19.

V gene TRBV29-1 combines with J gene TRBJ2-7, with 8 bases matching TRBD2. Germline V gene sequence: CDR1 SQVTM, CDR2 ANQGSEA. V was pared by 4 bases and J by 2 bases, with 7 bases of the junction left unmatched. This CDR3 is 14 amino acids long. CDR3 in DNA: TGCAGCGTTGCCCCGGGACTAGGGACCTACGAGCAGTACTTC. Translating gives CSVAPGLGTYEQYF.

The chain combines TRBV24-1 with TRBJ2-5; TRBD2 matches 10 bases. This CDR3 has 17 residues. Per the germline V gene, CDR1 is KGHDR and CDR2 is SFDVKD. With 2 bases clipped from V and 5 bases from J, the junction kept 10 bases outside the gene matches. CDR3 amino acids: CATSDSWASGSSETQYF. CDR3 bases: TGTGCCACCAGTGATTCTTGGGCTAGCGGGAGTTCGGAGACCCAGTACTTC.

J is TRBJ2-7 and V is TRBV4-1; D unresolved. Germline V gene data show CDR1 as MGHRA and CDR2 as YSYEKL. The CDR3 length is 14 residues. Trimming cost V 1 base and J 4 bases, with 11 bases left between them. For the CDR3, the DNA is TGCGCCAGCAGCCAAGCCCCGACGGAGTACGAGCAGTACTTC. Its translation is CASSQAPTEYEQYF.

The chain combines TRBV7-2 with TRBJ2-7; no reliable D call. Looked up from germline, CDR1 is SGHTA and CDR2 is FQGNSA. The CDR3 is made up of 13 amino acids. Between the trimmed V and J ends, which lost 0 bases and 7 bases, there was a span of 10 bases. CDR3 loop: CASSLARSVEQYF. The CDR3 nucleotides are TGTGCCAGCAGCTTAGCGCGGAGTGTTGAGCAGTACTTC. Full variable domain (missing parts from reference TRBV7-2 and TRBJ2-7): GAGVSQSPSNKVTEKGKDVELRCDPISGHTALYWYRQSLGQGLEFLIYFQGNSAPDKSGLPSDRFSAERTGGSVSTLTIQRTQQEDSAVYLCASSLARSVEQYFGPGTRLTVT.

In DNA form, the CDR3 reads TGTGCCAGCAGCCCGGGACTAGTCACCGGGGAGCTGTTTTTT. Translation gives CASSPGLVTGELFF. The rearrangement links TRBV5-6 to TRBJ2-2, with 8 nucleotides matching TRBD2. The J segment lost 4 bases and the V segment lost 4 bases, leaving 3 bases of the junction unmatched. Germline CDR1 is SGHDT and CDR2 is YYEEEE. The CDR3 is 14 amino acids.

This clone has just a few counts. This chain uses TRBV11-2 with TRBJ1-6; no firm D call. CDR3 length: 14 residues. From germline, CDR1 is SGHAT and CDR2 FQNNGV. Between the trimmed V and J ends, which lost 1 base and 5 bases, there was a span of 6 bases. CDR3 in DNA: TGTGCCAGCAGCTTAGGGCAGAATAATTCACCCCTCCACTTT. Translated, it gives CASSLGQNNSPLHF. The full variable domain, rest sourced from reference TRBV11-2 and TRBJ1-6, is EAGVAQSPRYKIIEKRQSVAFWCNPISGHATLYWYQQILGQGPKLLIQFQNNGVVDDSQLPKDRFSAERLKGVDSTLKIQPAKLEDSAVYLCASSLGQNNSPLHFGNGTRLTVT.

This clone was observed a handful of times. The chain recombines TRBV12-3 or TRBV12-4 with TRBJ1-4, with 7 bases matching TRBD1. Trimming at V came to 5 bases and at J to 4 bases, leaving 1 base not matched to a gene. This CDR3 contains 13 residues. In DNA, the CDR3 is TGTGCCAGCAGTCGACAGGGTAATGAAAAACTGTTTTTT. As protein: CASSRQGNEKLFF.

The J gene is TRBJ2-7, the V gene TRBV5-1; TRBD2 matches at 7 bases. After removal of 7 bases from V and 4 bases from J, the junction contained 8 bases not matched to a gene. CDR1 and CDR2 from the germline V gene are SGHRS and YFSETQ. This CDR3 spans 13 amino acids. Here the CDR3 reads CASALRGGYEQYF. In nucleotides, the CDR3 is TGCGCCAGCGCCCTTCGCGGGGGATACGAGCAGTACTTC.

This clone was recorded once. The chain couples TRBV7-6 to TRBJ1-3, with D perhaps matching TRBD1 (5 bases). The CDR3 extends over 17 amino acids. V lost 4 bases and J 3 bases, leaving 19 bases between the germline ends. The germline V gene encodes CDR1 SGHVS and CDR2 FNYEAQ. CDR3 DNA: TGTGCCAGCAGCTCACCGGGACCCCTGGGAGGTGGAAACACCATATATTTT. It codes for CASSSPGPLGGGNTIYF.

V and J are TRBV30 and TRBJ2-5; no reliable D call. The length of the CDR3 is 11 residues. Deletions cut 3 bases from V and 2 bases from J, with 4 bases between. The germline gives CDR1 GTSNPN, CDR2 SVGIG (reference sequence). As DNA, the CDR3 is TGTGCCTGGAGCAAACAAGAGACCCAGTACTTC. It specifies CAWSKQETQYF.

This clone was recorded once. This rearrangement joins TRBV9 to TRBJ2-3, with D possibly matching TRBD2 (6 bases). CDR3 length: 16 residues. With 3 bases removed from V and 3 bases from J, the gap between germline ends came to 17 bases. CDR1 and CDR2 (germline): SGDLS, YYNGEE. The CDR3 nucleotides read TGTGCCAGCAGCGCCCGGAGGGCGGGTGGTACAGATACGCAGTATTTT. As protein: CASSARRAGGTDTQYF.